Sequencing of this T cell receptor beta chain was carried out in a study of cytomegalovirus exposure and HLA in healthy donors. In the study overall: HLA-typed donors were the source of 90 million or so unique TCRs, which an early data release held.

Study-wide points: Productive rates of about 87% or about 30% were seen for most TCR beta V segments in an earlier analysis.

Of note for this clone: Its antigen is not identified.

Both 60 Vbeta primers and 13 Jbeta primers went into the PCR. Method: immunoSEQ multiplex PCR; TCRdb's copy keeps in-frame clones and lacks some. Here the sample spans around 160,000 clones, approximately 71% being singletons. The CDR3 loop spans 13 amino acids. The germline V and J ends were trimmed by 3 bases and 4 bases, with 10 bases remaining between them. From germline, CDR1 is SGHKS and CDR2 YYEKEE (reference sequence). Source material: PBMCs. The sequence came from a woman aged 18-29 years in good health and CMV-seropositive. The rearrangement links TRBV5-5 to TRBJ1-2, with a weak D call TRBD1 (6 bases). CDR3 residues: CASSSTGGYGYTF. CDR3 DNA sequence: TGTGCCAGCAGCTCGACAGGCGGCTATGGCTACACCTTC.